This T cell receptor (beta chain) was captured in a study of cytomegalovirus exposure and HLA in healthy donors. Study-level results: Accurate prediction of HLA-A and HLA-B alleles (for most subjects) was reportedly achieved from TCR beta sequences. In a later analysis, specific HLA alleles were associated with 15,000 to 20,000 TCR beta sequences at a 0.05 false discovery rate. V- and J-gene trimming in TCR beta was tied to a missense DCLRE1C variant by an analysis performed later. Information on immune exposure was restricted to one variable (CMV serostatus).

The V gene end was trimmed by 5 bases and the J gene end by 1 base; junction bases not matched to a gene: 6. The germline V gene encodes CDR1 LGHNA and CDR2 YNFKEQ. This CDR3 region has 16 residues. Comment on this clone: Its antigen is still unknown.

The PCR had 60 Vbeta and 13 Jbeta primers. Clones were sequenced by immunoSEQ multiplex PCR, and TCRdb holds only the in-frame ones, with some missing. The sample includes fewer than 150,000 clones, over 75% of them seen just once. The clonotype was recovered from a man aged 45 to 65 in good health and CMV-seronegative. The chain uses TRBV4-2 and TRBJ2-2, with 8 bases identical to TRBD2. Material: PBMCs. In nucleotides, the CDR3 is TGTGCCAGCAGCTCGGGGGGGATCGTGAACACCGGGGAGCTGTTTTTT. It yields the protein CASSSGGIVNTGELFF.